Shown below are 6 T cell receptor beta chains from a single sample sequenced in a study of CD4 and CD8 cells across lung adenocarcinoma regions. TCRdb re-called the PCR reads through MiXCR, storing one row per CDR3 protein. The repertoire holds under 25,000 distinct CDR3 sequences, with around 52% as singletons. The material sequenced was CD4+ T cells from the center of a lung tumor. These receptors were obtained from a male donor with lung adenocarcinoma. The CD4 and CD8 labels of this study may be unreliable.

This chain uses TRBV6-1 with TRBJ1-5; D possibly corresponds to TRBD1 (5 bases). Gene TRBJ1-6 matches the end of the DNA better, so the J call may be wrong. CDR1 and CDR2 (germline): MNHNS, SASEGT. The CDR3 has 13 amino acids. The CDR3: CASSEAQGQPLHF. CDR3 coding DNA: TGTGCCAGCAGTGAAGCGCAGGGTCAGCCCCTCCACTTT.

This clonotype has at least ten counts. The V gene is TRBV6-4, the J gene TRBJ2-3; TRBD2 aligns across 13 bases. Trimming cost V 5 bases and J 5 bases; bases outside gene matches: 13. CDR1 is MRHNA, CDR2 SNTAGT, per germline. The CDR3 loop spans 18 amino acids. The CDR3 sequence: CASSTRLAGGPHIDTQYF. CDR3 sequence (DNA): TGTGCCAGCAGTACCCGACTAGCGGGAGGACCGCACATAGATACGCAGTATTTT.

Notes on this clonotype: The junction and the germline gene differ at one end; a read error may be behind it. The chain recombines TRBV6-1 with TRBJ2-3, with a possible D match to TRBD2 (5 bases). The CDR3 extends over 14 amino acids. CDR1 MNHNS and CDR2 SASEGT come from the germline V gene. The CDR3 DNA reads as TGTCCCAGCAGCCAGGCTGCTAGCATAAATACGCAGTATTTC. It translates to CPSSQAASINTQYF.

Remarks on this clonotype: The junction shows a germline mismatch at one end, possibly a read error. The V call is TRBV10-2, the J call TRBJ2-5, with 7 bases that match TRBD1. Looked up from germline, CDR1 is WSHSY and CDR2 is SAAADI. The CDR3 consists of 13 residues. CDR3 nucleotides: TGCGCCAGCAGTGGACGGACTGAGGGGGCGCAGTATTTC. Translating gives CASSGRTEGAQYF.

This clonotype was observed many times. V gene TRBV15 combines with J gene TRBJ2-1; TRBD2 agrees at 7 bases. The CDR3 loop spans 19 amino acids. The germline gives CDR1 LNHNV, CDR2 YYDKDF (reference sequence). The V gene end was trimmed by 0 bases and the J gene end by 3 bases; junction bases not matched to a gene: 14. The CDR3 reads CATSRDTGGRWFYYNEQFF. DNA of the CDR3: TGTGCCACCAGCAGAGATACGGGGGGACGGTGGTTCTACTACAATGAGCAGTTCTTC. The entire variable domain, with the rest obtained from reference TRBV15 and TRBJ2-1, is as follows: DAMVIQNPRYQVTQFGKPVTLSCSQTLNHNVMYWYQQKSSQAPKLLFHYYDKDFNNEADTPDNFQSRRPNTSFCFLDIRSPGLGDTAMYLCATSRDTGGRWFYYNEQFFGPGTRLTVL.

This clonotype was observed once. The DNA for the CDR3 is TGTGCCAGCAGCCAAGACGCGGGGGGGGGAGCCAAAAACATTCAGTACTTC. Amino acid sequence: CASSQDAGGGAKNIQYF. The chain uses TRBV14 and TRBJ2-4; 9 nucleotides match TRBD2. With V trimmed by 0 bases and J by 0 bases, 3 bases remained unmatched. Germline loops: CDR1 SGHDN, CDR2 FVKESK. CDR3 length: 17 residues.